Shown below are 20 T cell receptor beta chains from a single sample sequenced in a study of blood T cell repertoires in COVID-19. Profiled with immunoSEQ multiplex PCR; TCRdb holds only in-frame clones, not every one. The sample has about 250,000 clones, around 88% seen once. Specimen: peripheral blood. Receptors originate from a man older than 75 with acute or convalescent COVID-19.

The rearrangement uses TRBV10-1 and TRBJ2-2, with 12 nucleotides matching TRBD1. This CDR3 spans 17 amino acids. V gave up 8 bases and J gave up 3 bases; unmatched junction bases: 10. CDR1 WNHNN and CDR2 SYGVQD come from the germline V gene (reference sequence). CDR3 nucleotides: TGCGCCAGCCCATGGGACAGGGGGCGTCGGGACACCGGGGAGCTGTTTTTT. Translation gives CASPWDRGRRDTGELFF.

The chain links TRBV10-3 to TRBJ2-3, with a possible D match to TRBD2 (6 bases). CDR1 ENHRY and CDR2 SYGVKD come from the germline V gene. V dropped 8 bases and J dropped 2 bases, with 14 bases sitting between them. The CDR3 sequence is 14 residues long. CDR3 residues: CAIRRGLDTDTQYF. DNA of the CDR3: TGTGCCATCCGACGGGGGTTGGACACAGATACGCAGTATTTT.

The V and J genes are TRBV7-9 and TRBJ2-3; the match to TRBD2 covers 10 bases. Trimming took 0 bases from V and 4 from J; bases not matched to a gene: 4. CDR1 SEHNR and CDR2 FQNEAQ come from the germline V gene (reference sequence). CDR3 length equals 16 residues. CDR3 DNA sequence: TGTGCCAGCAGCTTAGCCCTAGCGGGAGCGGCAGATACGCAGTATTTT. Its protein product is CASSLALAGAADTQYF.

The V call is TRBV24-1, the J call TRBJ2-1; D gene unclear. Trimming shortened V by 3 bases and J by 7 bases, and 6 bases separated the two germline ends. Germline V gives CDR1 KGHDR, CDR2 SFDVKD. The CDR3 has 12 amino acids. CDR3 protein: CATSDNQNEQFF. The CDR3, as DNA: TGTGCCACCAGTGATAACCAGAATGAGCAGTTCTTC.

V and J are TRBV11-2 and TRBJ1-4, with 9 bases fitting TRBD1. Germline lookup yields CDR1 SGHAT and CDR2 FQNNGV. This CDR3 is built from 18 residues. The V gene end was trimmed by 3 bases and the J gene end by 7 bases; junction bases not matched to a gene: 15. The CDR3 here is CASSLAAVPRTGVEKLFF. The CDR3 DNA reads TGTGCCAGCAGCTTGGCTGCTGTCCCCCGGACAGGGGTTGAAAAACTGTTTTTT.

Here the CDR3 reads CASSATGGAGYTF. CDR3 nucleotide sequence: TGTGCCAGCAGCGCAACAGGGGGCGCTGGCTACACCTTC. V is TRBV9 and J is TRBJ1-2, with 9 bases matching TRBD1. The CDR3 sequence is 13 residues long. Trimming at V came to 3 bases and at J to 7 bases, leaving 4 bases not matched to a gene. CDR1 and CDR2 from the germline V gene are SGDLS and YYNGEE.

The chain couples TRBV15 to TRBJ2-2; 10 bases line up with TRBD2. J lost 4 bases, V lost 5 bases, and 7 bases had no gene match. The germline V gene has CDR1 LNHNV and CDR2 YYDKDF (reference sequence). This CDR3 spans 16 amino acids. The CDR3 loop reads CATSDLLAGLTGELFF. The DNA for the CDR3 is TGTGCCACCAGCGACCTACTAGCGGGGCTCACCGGGGAGCTGTTTTTT.

CDR3: CASSKKGFRGQGDQPQHF. CDR3 DNA: TGTGCCAGCAGCAAGAAAGGTTTCCGGGGACAGGGAGACCAGCCCCAGCATTTT. The chain recombines TRBV5-8 with TRBJ1-5; 9 nucleotides agree with TRBD1. Germline lookup yields CDR1 SGHTS and CDR2 YDEGEE. CDR3 size: 18 residues. Trimming took 4 bases from V and 7 from J; bases not matched to a gene: 18.

This chain connects TRBV3-1 (or the pseudogene TRBV3-2) to TRBJ2-7, with D perhaps TRBD2 (6 bases). The germline CDR1 and CDR2 sequences are LGHDT and YNNKEL (reference sequence). Trimming shortened V by 5 bases and J by 0 bases, and 20 bases separated the two germline ends. This CDR3 has 17 residues. CDR3 bases: TGTGCCAGCAGCGCGAGGCGAGTTGGAGGGAGCTCCTACGAGCAGTACTTC. This gives the protein CASSARRVGGSSYEQYF.

The chain carries TRBV18 and TRBJ2-5, with TRBD2 identical over 9 bases. Germline V gene data show CDR1 as KGHSH and CDR2 as LQKENI. This CDR3 region has 13 residues. With 4 bases clipped from V and 5 bases from J, the junction kept 2 bases outside the gene matches. In DNA, the CDR3 is TGTGCCAGCTCACTAGGACTAGCGGAGACCCAGTACTTC. As protein: CASSLGLAETQYF.

The gene calls are TRBV12-3 or TRBV12-4 and TRBJ2-7; no reliable D call. This CDR3 is 11 amino acids long. Trimming left V 5 bases short and J 3 bases short, with 5 bases between. The CDR3 region has the DNA TGTGCCAGCAGTCTGTTCTACGAGCAGTACTTC. Amino acids: CASSLFYEQYF.

This chain links TRBV5-1 with TRBJ1-1; no definite D call. Germline V gene lookup returns CDR1 SGHRS and CDR2 YFSETQ. The CDR3 runs 14 residues. V was trimmed by 5 bases and J by 2 bases, leaving 13 bases between them. The CDR3 sequence: CASRFEGSNTEAFF. The DNA for the CDR3 is TGCGCCAGCAGGTTTGAGGGAAGTAACACTGAAGCTTTCTTT.

This chain links TRBV4-3 with TRBJ2-7; 7 nucleotides align to TRBD2. The CDR3 contains 13 residues. The V gene's germline CDR1 is LGHNA and CDR2 YSLEER. J gave up 7 bases and V 4 bases, and 7 bases lay outside the gene matches. The CDR3 is CASSPGRAGEQYF. Written as DNA, the CDR3 is TGCGCCAGCAGCCCGGGGAGGGCCGGGGAGCAGTACTTC.

The rearrangement links TRBV9 to TRBJ1-3, with D perhaps matching TRBD1 (5 bases). Germline V lookup: CDR1 SGDLS, CDR2 YYNGEE. V lost 3 bases and J lost 0, with 10 bases in between. The CDR3 totals 15 residues. In DNA, the CDR3 is TGTGCCAGCAGCGGGTGGGGCAGCTCTGGAAACACCATATATTTT. Its translation is CASSGWGSSGNTIYF.

The chain carries TRBV21-1 and TRBJ1-5; whether TRBD1, the table's D call, matches the DNA was not checked. TRBV21-1 constitutes a pseudogene. The CDR3 loop spans 17 amino acids. In DNA form, the CDR3 reads TGTGCCAGCAGCAAAGCGCTAGGCAGGGGGGATTATCAGCCCCAGCATTTT. Protein: CASSKALGRGDYQPQHF.

The chain links TRBV11-1 to TRBJ2-2; D may be TRBD2 (6 bases). Germline V lookup: CDR1 SGHAT, CDR2 FQDESV (reference sequence). Trimming removed 0 bases at V and 4 bases at J, with 6 bases between. The CDR3 is 14 amino acids. The chain's CDR3 is CASSLAGGTGELFF. For the CDR3, the DNA is TGTGCCAGCAGCTTAGCCGGGGGCACCGGGGAGCTGTTTTTT. Using reference TRBV11-1 and TRBJ2-2 for the parts outside the CDR3, the full variable domain is EAEVAQSPRYKITEKSQAVAFWCDPISGHATLYWYRQILGQGPELLVQFQDESVVDDSQLPKDRFSAERLKGVDSTLKIQPAELGDSAMYLCASSLAGGTGELFFGEGSRLTVL.

This chain joins TRBV11-3 and TRBJ1-6, with D tentatively TRBD1 (5 bases). CDR3 size: 13 residues. V was pared by 5 bases and J by 8 bases, with 10 bases between. The germline gives CDR1 SGHNT, CDR2 YENEEA. This CDR3 is CASSLNRYSPLHF. In DNA form, the CDR3 reads TGTGCCAGCAGCCTGAACAGGTATTCACCCCTCCACTTT.

The rearrangement joins TRBV10-3 to TRBJ2-3, with 11 bases that match TRBD2. After removal of 0 bases from V and 0 bases from J, the junction contained 5 bases not matched to a gene. The CDR3 length is 18 residues. The V gene's germline CDR1 is ENHRY and CDR2 SYGVKD. CDR3 in DNA: TGTGCCATCAGTGAGTCGAGGGTAGCGGGAGGGAGCACAGATACGCAGTATTTT. Protein product: CAISESRVAGGSTDTQYF.

V and J are TRBV6-5 and TRBJ2-7; TRBD1 matches 10 bases. V lost 3 bases, J lost 4 bases, and 6 bases stayed unmatched. This CDR3 is 15 amino acids long. The germline CDR1 and CDR2 sequences are MNHEY and SVGAGI. For the CDR3, the DNA is TGTGCCAGCAGTTATACCGGGACAGGGGTTTACGAGCAGTACTTC. Protein product: CASSYTGTGVYEQYF.

The V call is TRBV3-1 (or the pseudogene TRBV3-2), the J call TRBJ2-3; D possibly corresponds to TRBD2 (5 bases). The germline gives CDR1 LGHDT, CDR2 YNNKEL (reference sequence). This CDR3 has 14 amino acids. The V end lost 4 bases, the J end lost 5 bases, and 13 bases lay between the germline ends. The chain's CDR3 is CASSRTYLGDTQYF. CDR3 in DNA: TGTGCCAGCAGCCGGACTTATTTGGGAGATACGCAGTATTTT.